This T cell receptor beta chain was recovered during a study of blood T cell repertoires in COVID-19 (TCRdb year 2020). With regard to the full study: Samples covering the acute and convalescent phases of COVID-19 were provided by collaborators in the United States, Italy and Spain. The material from the prospective study consisted of cDNA or gDNA derived from T cells, B-cell-depleted T cells, or PBMCs. Subjects who had been exposed to COVID-19, were actively infected with it, or had recovered from it provided the deeply sampled blood TCRbeta repertoires that made up the dataset. The repertoires were released in a freely available public database intended as a resource for research on the immune response to SARS-CoV-2. Samples came from the ongoing ImmuneRACE study (first 160 participants) plus 1,254 subjects from 6 global collaborators. A de-identified subject ID, COVID-19 status, age in years and sex were almost always included in the sample metadata. HLA class I and class II types, where available, came from metadata supplied by the sample provider rather than from assay-based typing. The full study reports these points: How much clinical and demographic metadata was included differed by source and by participant, and the metadata was provided uncurated.

Comments on this clone: Its antigen specificity is not known. Per-nucleotide qualities are absent, and no much larger clonotype sits a single base away.

Compared with germline, V lacks 5 bases and J lacks 5 bases; bases without a gene match: 6. The CDR3 numbers 14 residues from cysteine through phenylalanine. Only the CDR3 part of the read is kept: 42 bases, read in frame from the first base. Based on the germline V gene, the CDR1 and CDR2 sequences are SGHAT and FQNNGV. TCRbeta CDR3 regions were amplified from genomic DNA using the immunoSEQ Assay, a bias-controlled multiplex PCR. The paper's data handling went like this. The number of nucleated cells in each sample was estimated by amplification of reference gene primers within the assay. To quantify the absolute abundance of each unique TCRbeta CDR3 rearrangement, sequence reads were collapsed and filtered. Productive Simpson clonality was computed per sample as the square root of Simpson's diversity index over productive rearrangements. The table was pulled from immuneACCESS by TCRdb, which kept in-frame rearrangements only. Such tables lose some clones; where checked, under half of the loss comes from unresolved V genes, and the rest has no known cause. V and J calls and clone size are as listed in that table; D and trimming were resolved from the DNA. The sample includes 90,000 to 100,000 clones, with roughly 89% observed a single time. Around 17% of the sample goes to the ten largest clones.

In Seattle, one collaborating source enrolled patients while the infection was active and tracked those patients longitudinally over the course of disease. The collaborating institutions used their own protocols to collect whole blood in K2EDTA tubes. For TCRbeta analysis, collaborators shipped samples as frozen whole blood, isolated PBMCs, or DNA extracted from either of those sample types. The source of this sequence is a woman in her sixties with COVID-19, enrolled during active disease. Recombination connected TRBV11-2 to TRBJ2-5; a stretch of 9 junction bases matches TRBD2. Sequencing was done on a sample of peripheral blood. At the DNA level, the sequence is TGTGCCAGCAGCCAAGGACTAGCGCCGGAGACCCAGTACTTC. Translated, it reads CASSQGLAPETQYF.